This note documents a single TCR beta chain sequence. The antigen remains undetermined. The same CDR3 arises from other DNA sequences in this sample as well. Markers CD45RO/CCR7/CD25/CD127/CD95/CD27 served to sort CD4+ naive, central memory, regulatory and stem cell-like memory cells. The record originates from a study of beta chain features in type 1 diabetes. Reverse transcription of all isolated RNA meant that expressed TCRB transcripts were sequenced. Sequencing was performed with immunoSEQ multiplex PCR; in TCRdb, only in-frame clones are kept and a portion is missing. Of some 410,000 clones detected, roughly 10% appear once; the ten largest clones hold 0.04% to 0.05%. The CDR3 has 13 amino acids. Trimming took 1 base from V and 1 from J, leaving 4 bases between them. Germline loops: CDR1 MGHRA, CDR2 YSYEKL. Study conclusions and caveats: It was among patients, rather than healthy donors, that naive, central memory and Treg TCRB repertoires appeared more similar.

The V gene is TRBV4-1, the J gene TRBJ2-5; D not certain. The sample consisted of naive CD4+ T cells from blood. The TCR originated in a woman between 18 and 29 years old in good health. The CDR3 loop is CASSQGVQETQYF. CDR3 bases: TGCGCCAGCAGCCAAGGTGTCCAAGAGACCCAGTACTTC.